These 15 T cell receptor beta chains were all obtained from the same sample, sequenced in a study of radiation and T cells in renal cell carcinoma. Regarding time point: blood 2 weeks post-SBRT. The treatment here: 15 Gy SBRT to primary tumor, nephrectomy 4 weeks later. This table comes from immunoSEQ multiplex PCR, and its TCRdb copy is limited to in-frame clones, with some not included. The table shows roughly 140,000 clones, with approximately 88% occurring only once. The sample in question was blood, obtained from a patient whose treatment included radiotherapy and nephrectomy. The receptor source for this set is a woman aged 45-60 years with renal cell carcinoma.

The V call is TRBV18, the J call TRBJ2-2; a weak D match, TRBD1 (6 bases). This CDR3 contains 15 residues. The germline V gene encodes CDR1 KGHSH and CDR2 LQKENI. Trimming took off 7 bases at V and 2 bases at J, with 14 bases between the two ends. Here the CDR3 reads CASCPRQENTGELFF. As DNA, the CDR3 is TGTGCCAGCTGCCCTAGACAGGAAAACACCGGGGAGCTGTTTTTT.

This clone was counted once. CDR3 in DNA: TGTGCCAGCAGCCGGACCGGGGATTCACCCCTCCACTTT. Its translation: CASSRTGDSPLHF. The chain combines TRBV6-1 with TRBJ1-6; D not resolved. CDR3 size: 13 residues. Trimming took 6 bases from V and 8 from J, leaving 11 bases between them. From germline, CDR1 is MNHNS and CDR2 SASEGT.

The chain couples TRBV7-9 to TRBJ1-5; D is possibly TRBD1 (5 bases). V lost 4 bases to trimming and J lost 7 bases, with 14 bases between them. Germline CDR1 and CDR2: SEHNR and FQNEAQ (reference sequence). The CDR3 is 14 residues long. CDR3 loop: CASSYGDSAQPQHF. In nucleotides, the CDR3 is TGTGCCAGCAGCTACGGGGACTCGGCCCAGCCCCAGCATTTT.

This chain joins TRBV4-3 and TRBJ2-2, with 8 bases matching TRBD1. The germline V gene encodes CDR1 LGHNA and CDR2 YSLEER. Unmatched junction bases numbered 3, after V lost 4 bases and J lost 2 bases. This CDR3 is built from 15 residues. The chain's CDR3 is CASSPDRVNTGELFF. The DNA for the CDR3 is TGCGCCAGCAGCCCGGACAGGGTAAACACCGGGGAGCTGTTTTTT.

V and J are TRBV7-2 and TRBJ1-1, with D perhaps matching TRBD1 (6 bases). Germline CDR1 and CDR2: SGHTA and FQGNSA. V was trimmed by 0 bases and J by 5 bases, leaving 13 bases between them. The CDR3 extends over 15 amino acids. In DNA form, the CDR3 reads TGTGCCAGCAGCTTAGCCTCACAGGGCGAAACTGAAGCTTTCTTT. Translated, it gives CASSLASQGETEAFF.

The chain's CDR3 is CASSQDRGAGNTIYF. The CDR3 bases are TGCGCCAGCAGCCAAGATCGGGGGGCAGGAAACACCATATATTTT. This chain connects TRBV4-1 to TRBJ1-3, with D possibly TRBD1 on 6 matching bases. Trimming stripped 0 bases from V and 4 bases from J, with 10 bases between. The germline V gene encodes CDR1 MGHRA and CDR2 YSYEKL. The CDR3 loop spans 15 amino acids.

The V call is TRBV11-3, the J call TRBJ2-2; 11 bases line up with TRBD2. This CDR3 comprises 16 residues. CDR1 is SGHNT and CDR2 is YENEEA in the germline V gene. V was clipped by 6 bases and J by 3 bases; unmatched bases: 6. The CDR3 coding sequence is TGTGCCAGCAGTTCGACTAGCGGGGAATACACCGGGGAGCTGTTTTTT. Its translation: CASSSTSGEYTGELFF.

This chain links TRBV5-3 with TRBJ2-7, with 7 bases matching TRBD1. TRBV5-3 is an ORF for which the function is uncertain. Germline trimming cut 4 bases from V and 7 bases from J; bases unmatched to any gene: 14. The CDR3 spans 15 residues. In DNA form, the CDR3 reads TGTGCCAGAAGCCTACTCAGCCGAAGGGGGCGTGAGCAGTACTTC. Translated: CARSLLSRRGREQYF.

The chain is built from TRBV27 and TRBJ2-3; TRBD2 matches 8 bases. This CDR3 comprises 15 residues. Germline V lookup: CDR1 MNHEY, CDR2 SMNVEV (reference sequence). The junction had 6 bases not matched to a gene; V was cut back by 6 bases and J by 1 base. CDR3 amino acids: CASRITRGGTDTQYF. In nucleotides, the CDR3 is TGTGCCAGCAGGATCACGCGGGGGGGCACAGATACGCAGTATTTT.

The J gene is TRBJ2-1, the V gene TRBV7-2; D gene ambiguous. The germline gives CDR1 SGHTA, CDR2 FQGNSA. CDR3 length: 13 residues. Trimming took 3 bases from V and 4 from J, leaving 7 bases between them. The CDR3 DNA is TGTGCCAGCAGCTTCAGGAGTTACAATGAGCAGTTCTTC. Protein product: CASSFRSYNEQFF. Variable domain in full (rest from reference TRBV7-2 and TRBJ2-1): GAGVSQSPSNKVTEKGKDVELRCDPISGHTALYWYRQSLGQGLEFLIYFQGNSAPDKSGLPSDRFSAERTGGSVSTLTIQRTQQEDSAVYLCASSFRSYNEQFFGPGTRLTVL.

V and J are TRBV7-3 and TRBJ1-1; 7 bases are a match to TRBD1. Germline V gene sequence: CDR1 SGHTA, CDR2 FQGTGA. Trimming cost V 5 bases and J 2 bases; bases outside gene matches: 8. CDR3 length: 15 amino acids. As DNA, the CDR3 is TGTGCCAGCAGCCTATCCGGACAGGCCAACACTGAAGCTTTCTTT. Its translation: CASSLSGQANTEAFF.

V is TRBV6-6 and J is TRBJ1-1; 7 bases match TRBD1. CDR3 size: 15 residues. Germline lookup yields CDR1 MNHNY and CDR2 SVGAGI (reference sequence). V dropped 6 bases and J dropped 5; count of bases not matched to a gene: 12. This CDR3 reads CASSTNRGGRTEAFF. In nucleotides, the CDR3 is TGTGCCAGCAGCACCAACAGGGGTGGTCGGACTGAAGCTTTCTTT.

The rearrangement joins TRBV19 to TRBJ2-3, with 7 bases fitting TRBD2. V trimming: 8 bases; J trimming: 2 bases; junction bases outside the gene matches: 7. Germline loops: CDR1 LNHDA, CDR2 SQIVND (reference sequence). The CDR3 consists of 14 residues. The CDR3 DNA reads as TGTGCCAGTGGGAGGGGCGCCCCCACAGATACGCAGTATTTT. This sequence encodes CASGRGAPTDTQYF. Drawing the rest from reference TRBV19 and TRBJ2-3, the complete variable domain is DGGITQSPKYLFRKEGQNVTLSCEQNLNHDAMYWYRQDPGQGLRLIYYSQIVNDFQKGDIAEGYSVSREKKESFPLTVTSAQKNPTAFYLCASGRGAPTDTQYFGPGTRLTVL.

The chain combines TRBV6-1 with TRBJ1-2; D is possibly TRBD1 (5 bases). Trimming took 5 bases from V and 6 from J, leaving 13 bases between them. The germline V gene has CDR1 MNHNS and CDR2 SASEGT. This CDR3 region has 13 residues. This chain's CDR3 is CASSMGGVDGYTF. CDR3 nucleotide sequence: TGTGCCAGCAGTATGGGAGGGGTCGATGGCTACACCTTC.

The genes are TRBV5-1 and TRBJ2-5; 7 nucleotides match TRBD1. The CDR3 runs 15 residues. J was trimmed by 1 base and V by 2 bases; bases with no gene match: 5. From germline, CDR1 is SGHRS and CDR2 YFSETQ. The CDR3 DNA sequence: TGCGCCAGCAGCTTAACAGGGGTTTCCCAAGAGACCCAGTACTTC. Its translation: CASSLTGVSQETQYF.